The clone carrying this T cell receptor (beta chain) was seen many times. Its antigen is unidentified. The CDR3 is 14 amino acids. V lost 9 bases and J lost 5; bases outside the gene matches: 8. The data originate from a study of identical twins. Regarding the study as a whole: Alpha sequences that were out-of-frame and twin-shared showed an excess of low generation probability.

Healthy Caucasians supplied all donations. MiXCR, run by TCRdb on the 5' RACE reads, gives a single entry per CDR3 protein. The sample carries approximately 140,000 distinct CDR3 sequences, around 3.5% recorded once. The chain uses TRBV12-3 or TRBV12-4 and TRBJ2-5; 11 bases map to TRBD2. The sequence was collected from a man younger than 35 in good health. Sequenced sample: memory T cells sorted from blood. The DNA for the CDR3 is TGTGCCAGTCCCCGACTAGCGGGAACTGAGACCCAGTACTTC. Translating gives CASPRLAGTETQYF.